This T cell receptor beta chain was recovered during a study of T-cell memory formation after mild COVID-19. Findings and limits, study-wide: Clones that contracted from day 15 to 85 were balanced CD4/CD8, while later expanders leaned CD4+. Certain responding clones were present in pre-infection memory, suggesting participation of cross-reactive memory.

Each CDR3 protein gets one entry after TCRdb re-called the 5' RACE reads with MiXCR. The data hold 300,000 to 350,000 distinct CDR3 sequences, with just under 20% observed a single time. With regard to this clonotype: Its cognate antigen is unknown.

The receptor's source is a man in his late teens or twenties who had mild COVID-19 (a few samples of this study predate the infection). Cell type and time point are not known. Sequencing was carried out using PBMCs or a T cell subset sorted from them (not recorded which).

CDR3 region: CASYRDRSYNEQFF. The CDR3 coding sequence is TGTGCCAGTTACCGGGACAGAAGCTACAATGAGCAGTTCTTC. V is TRBV6-1 and J is TRBJ2-1, with TRBD1 identical over 7 bases. Germline V gene sequence: CDR1 MNHNS, CDR2 SASEGT. V shed 9 bases and J 3 bases; nucleotides not matched to a gene: 8. The CDR3 covers 14 residues.